This TCR beta chain is drawn from a study of circulating and synovial CD4+ cells in juvenile arthritis. Produced via immunoSEQ multiplex PCR; TCRdb's table is partial and in-frame only. This table holds about 14,000 clones, 80% to 85% found once. Study-level findings and limits: CPL versus bulk CD4 samples: T cell genome counts differed by at least an order of magnitude. Traditional Vbeta family usage analysis missed the pathogenic-like versus bulk difference. Circulating pathogenic-like lymphocytes shared a substantially higher fraction of CDR3 sequences with synovium than bulk blood. Bulk blood CD4 repertoires were more diverse than these.

For this clone: Its antigen is not known.

The sample was CD4+ T cells from synovial fluid. The source of this sequence is a human patient with juvenile idiopathic arthritis. Some clones in this sample may be carry-over from other donors' samples.

CDR3 residues: CASSGRGSQETQYF. CDR3 sequence (DNA): TGTGCCAGCAGCGGGCGTGGTTCTCAAGAGACCCAGTACTTC. The chain uses TRBV7-8 and TRBJ2-5; no firm D call. The length of the CDR3 is 14 residues. The ends were cut back, 5 bases at V and 2 bases at J, with 12 bases in the middle. CDR1 SGHVS and CDR2 FQNEAQ come from the germline V gene.